The rows below give T cell receptor beta chains drawn from one sample of a study of Ad26.COV2.S vaccination and SARS-CoV-2 variants. Sequenced by immunoSEQ multiplex PCR; TCRdb stores in-frame clones only, minus some. The table includes about 400,000 clones, about four fifths detected once. Sequenced here: peripheral blood, sampled in a trial of Ad26.COV2.S vaccine versus placebo. The receptors were gathered from a person between 18 and 65 years old who received the Ad26.COV2.S COVID-19 vaccine or a placebo. Each CDR3 is given with its conserved first and last residue. Fields, in order: J gene, D gene, V gene, clone size, CDR3 DNA, CDR3 protein. A D gene is named only where the DNA matches it firmly. Expanded clones are given a class, and other clones once, few, many or no size at all.

>TRBJ1-5|.|TRBV10-1|.
TGCGCCAGCAGTGAGTCACTTAATCAGCCCCAGCATTTT
CASSESLNQPQHF
>TRBJ2-1|.|TRBV6-5|.
TGTGCCAGCAGGTCCCGGGATCGCTCCTACAATGAGCAGTTCTTC
CASRSRDRSYNEQFF
>TRBJ2-5|TRBD2|TRBV9|.
TGTGCCAGCAGCGTAGGGGAAAGCGGGGGGTACCAAGAGACCCAGTACTTC
CASSVGESGGYQETQYF
>TRBJ1-1|.|TRBV25-1|.
TGTGCCAGCAGTGAATACGCCAGGGCTGAAGCTTTCTTT
CASSEYARAEAFF
>TRBJ2-7|.|TRBV14|.
TGTGCCAGCAGCCAAAAGGTGAGCACAGGGAAGGACGAGCAGTACTTC
CASSQKVSTGKDEQYF
>TRBJ1-2|.|TRBV6-2/TRBV6-3|.
TGTGCCAGCAGTTACCCGCGCCTCATGAAGGGCTACACCTTC
CASSYPRLMKGYTF
>TRBJ2-2|TRBD1|TRBV10-1|.
TGCGCCAGCAGTGGCCCCGGGACAGGGGCCGGGGAAACCGGGGAGCTGTTTTTT
CASSGPGTGAGETGELFF
>TRBJ2-6|.|TRBV7-9|.
TGTGCCAGCAGCTTAGAGGGAGCTGGGGCCAACGTCCTGACTTTC
CASSLEGAGANVLTF
>TRBJ1-3|TRBD1|TRBV4-1|.
TGCGCCAGCAGACCTTGGACAGGTCAAGCGTCTGGAAACACCATATATTTT
CASRPWTGQASGNTIYF
>TRBJ2-1|TRBD2|TRBV7-9|.
TGTGCCAGCAGCTCGCCACCCGGGGCGGGAGGCCCCTGGGATGAGCAGTTCTTC
CASSSPPGAGGPWDEQFF
>TRBJ2-5|TRBD2|TRBV5-1|.
TGCGCCAGCAGCTTTTCCTCATTGACTAGCGTAGAGACCCAGTACTTC
CASSFSSLTSVETQYF
>TRBJ1-5|.|TRBV20-1|once
TGCAGTGCTAGTGAAGGGAACAATCAGCCCCAGCATTTT
CSASEGNNQPQHF
>TRBJ2-7|TRBD2|TRBV7-3|.
TGTGCCAGCAGCTTAACCCCCTCGGGACTAGCGGTATCCGAGCAGTACTTC
CASSLTPSGLAVSEQYF
>TRBJ2-1|TRBD2|TRBV7-6|.
TGTGCCAGCAGCTTTCGACTAGCGGTATACAATGAGCAGTTCTTC
CASSFRLAVYNEQFF